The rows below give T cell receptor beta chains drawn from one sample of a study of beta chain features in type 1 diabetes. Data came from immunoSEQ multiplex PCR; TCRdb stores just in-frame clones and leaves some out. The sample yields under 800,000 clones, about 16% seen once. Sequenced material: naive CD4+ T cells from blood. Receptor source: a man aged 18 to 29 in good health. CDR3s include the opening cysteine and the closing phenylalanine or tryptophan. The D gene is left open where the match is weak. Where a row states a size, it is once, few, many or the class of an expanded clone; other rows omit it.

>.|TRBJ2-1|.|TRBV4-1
CASSIAAYNEQFF
TGCGCCAGCAGTATAGCGGCCTACAATGAGCAGTTCTTC
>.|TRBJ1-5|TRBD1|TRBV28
CASEGGQGITGNQPQHF
TGTGCCAGTGAGGGGGGACAGGGAATAACGGGCAATCAGCCCCAGCATTTT
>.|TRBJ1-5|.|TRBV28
CASSPEGPQPQHF
TGTGCCAGCAGTCCCGAGGGCCCTCAGCCCCAGCATTTT
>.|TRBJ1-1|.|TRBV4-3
CASSQGWGGVSRPTEAFF
TGCGCCAGCAGCCAAGGATGGGGGGGAGTCTCTAGGCCAACTGAAGCTTTCTTT
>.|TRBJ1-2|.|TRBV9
CASSSRTTAYGYTF
TGTGCCAGCAGCTCCCGGACAACCGCCTATGGCTACACCTTC
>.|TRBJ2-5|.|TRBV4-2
CASSQVSGQETQYF
TGTGCCAGCAGCCAAGTCTCAGGTCAAGAGACCCAGTACTTC
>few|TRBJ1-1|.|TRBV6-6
CASRSTAPITEAFF
TGTGCCAGCAGATCGACAGCCCCAATTACTGAAGCTTTCTTT
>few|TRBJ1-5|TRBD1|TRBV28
CASSFGRQGRQPQHF
TGTGCCAGCAGTTTCGGACGACAGGGGAGACAGCCCCAGCATTTT
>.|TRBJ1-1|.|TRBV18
CASSLLAGSGNTEAFF
TGTGCCAGCTCACTCCTCGCAGGATCGGGGAACACTGAAGCTTTCTTT
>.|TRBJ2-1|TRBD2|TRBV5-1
CASSPDAAGTRTNNEQFF
TGCGCCAGCAGCCCGGATGCCGCCGGGACTAGGACTAACAATGAGCAGTTCTTC
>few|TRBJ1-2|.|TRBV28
CASSSLPTGNYGYTF
TGTGCCAGCAGTTCCCTTCCAACAGGGAACTATGGCTACACCTTC
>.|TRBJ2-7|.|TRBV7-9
CASSSRGGRDGYYEQYF
TGTGCCAGCAGCTCTAGGGGTGGCCGGGACGGATACTACGAGCAGTACTTC
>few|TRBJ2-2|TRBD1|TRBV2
CASSVLPGQGGGELFF
TGTGCCAGCAGTGTTTTGCCGGGACAGGGCGGCGGGGAGCTGTTTTTT
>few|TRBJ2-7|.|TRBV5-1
CASRAGARAETYEQYF
TGCGCCAGCAGGGCTGGGGCCAGGGCGGAAACCTACGAGCAGTACTTC
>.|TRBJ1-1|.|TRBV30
CAWITTGKAEAFF
TGTGCCTGGATCACAACAGGGAAGGCTGAAGCTTTCTTT
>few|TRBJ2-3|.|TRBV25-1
CASSSLGRSTTSTDTQYF
TGTGCCAGCAGTAGCCTCGGGCGCAGTACGACTAGCACAGATACGCAGTATTTT
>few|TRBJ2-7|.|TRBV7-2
CASSQSSYEQYF
TGTGCCAGCAGCCAGAGCTCCTACGAGCAGTACTTC
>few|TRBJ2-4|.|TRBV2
CASLVQGNIQYF
TGTGCCAGCTTGGTACAGGGAAACATTCAGTACTTC
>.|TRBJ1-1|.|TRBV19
CASTPDLHGSVEAFF
TGTGCCAGTACCCCGGACCTCCACGGCTCCGTTGAAGCTTTCTTT
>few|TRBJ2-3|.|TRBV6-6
CASMGDTQYF
TGTGCCAGCATGGGAGATACGCAGTATTTT
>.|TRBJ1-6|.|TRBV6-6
CASSPGVYNSPLHF
TGTGCCAGCAGTCCGGGGGTGTATAATTCACCCCTCCACTTT
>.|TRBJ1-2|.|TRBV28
CASSPGTITNYGYTF
TGTGCCAGCAGTCCCGGGACAATTACGAACTATGGCTACACCTTC
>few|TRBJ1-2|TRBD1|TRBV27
CASRSSRQGLGTNYGYTF
TGTGCCAGCAGAAGTTCGCGACAGGGTTTGGGGACTAACTATGGCTACACCTTC
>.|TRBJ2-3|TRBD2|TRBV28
CASTRPGLAGGPDTQYF
TGTGCCAGCACCCGCCCGGGACTAGCGGGGGGGCCGGATACGCAGTATTTT
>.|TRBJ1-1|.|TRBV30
CAWSVQTANTEAFF
TGTGCCTGGAGTGTCCAGACAGCGAACACTGAAGCTTTCTTT
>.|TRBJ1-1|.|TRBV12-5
CASGLVVGGPVNTEAFF
TGTGCTAGTGGTTTGGTAGTAGGGGGTCCTGTGAACACTGAAGCTTTCTTT
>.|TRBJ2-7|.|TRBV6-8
CASKADTGLTYEQYF
TGTGCCAGCAAGGCCGACACAGGCTTAACCTACGAGCAGTACTTC
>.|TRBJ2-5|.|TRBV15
CATLESEGRETQYF
TGTGCCACCCTAGAGTCGGAGGGACGGGAGACCCAGTACTTC
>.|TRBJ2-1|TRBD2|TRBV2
CASNTGTSRTYNEQFF
TGTGCCAGCAACACCGGGACTAGCCGAACCTACAATGAGCAGTTCTTC
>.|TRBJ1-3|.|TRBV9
CASSVEGSSGNTIYF
TGTGCCAGCAGCGTAGAGGGCAGCTCTGGAAACACCATATATTTT
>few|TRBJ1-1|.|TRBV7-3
CASSLGPLNTEAFF
TGTGCCAGCAGCTTAGGGCCTCTGAACACTGAAGCTTTCTTT
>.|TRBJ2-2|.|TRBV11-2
CASSLAATRAGELFF
TGTGCCAGCAGCTTAGCTGCGACTAGGGCCGGGGAGCTGTTTTTT
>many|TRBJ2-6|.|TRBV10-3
CAIRRTGTIHSGANVLTF
TGTGCCATCAGACGAACCGGGACGATCCACTCTGGGGCCAACGTCCTGACTTTC